These T cell receptor beta chains were read from a single sample in a study of regulatory T cells in long-lasting Graves disease. TCRdb redid the calling of the multiplex PCR reads with MiXCR, one entry per CDR3 protein. The top ten clones hold 23% of a sample with 350,000 to 500,000 distinct CDR3 sequences, roughly 17% of them seen once. These sequences were also reported in another study, on T cells in Graves' hyperthyroidism and ophthalmopathy.

This specimen was peripheral blood mononuclear cells (PBMCs), taken at new diagnosis, from a patient treated with antithyroid drugs. The receptor set was obtained from a woman in her late teens or twenties with Graves disease. CDR3s include the opening cysteine and the closing phenylalanine or tryptophan. Each record gives: D gene, clone size, J gene, V gene, CDR3 DNA, CDR3 protein. D genes are given only for firm matches. Where a row states a size, it is once, few, many or the class of an expanded clone; other rows omit it.

d_call: NA
clone_size: many
j_call: TRBJ2-5
v_call: TRBV20-1
cdr3_nt: TGCAGTGCTAGGGCCCCAGTAGGCGGTAGAGAGACCCAGTACTTC
cdr3_aa: CSARAPVGGRETQYF

d_call: TRBD2
clone_size: NA
j_call: TRBJ2-1
v_call: TRBV24-1
cdr3_nt: TGTGCCACCAGTGATCTCAGCGGGAGCTCCTACAATGAGCAGTTCTTC
cdr3_aa: CATSDLSGSSYNEQFF

d_call: NA
clone_size: few
j_call: TRBJ2-1
v_call: TRBV20-1
cdr3_nt: TGCAGTGCTAGAGGGCACGCCGGGACCCAGTACAATGAGCAGTTCTTC
cdr3_aa: CSARGHAGTQYNEQFF

d_call: NA
clone_size: many
j_call: TRBJ2-3
v_call: TRBV4-1
cdr3_nt: TGCGCCAGCAGCCACTCCCGGGACCGCGATACGCAGTATTTT
cdr3_aa: CASSHSRDRDTQYF

d_call: NA
clone_size: NA
j_call: TRBJ2-1
v_call: TRBV20-1
cdr3_nt: TGCAGTGCTAGAGACCCGGGGGGACAGTCCTACAATGAGCAGTTCTTC
cdr3_aa: CSARDPGGQSYNEQFF

d_call: NA
clone_size: many
j_call: TRBJ2-5
v_call: TRBV3-1
cdr3_nt: TGTGCCAGCAGCCAAGAGGCCCAAGAGACCCAGTACTTC
cdr3_aa: CASSQEAQETQYF

d_call: NA
clone_size: NA
j_call: TRBJ1-2
v_call: TRBV3-1
cdr3_nt: TGTGCCAGCAGCCAAGGGCGCGCCGCCCGCGCAAGAAACTATGGCTACACCTTC
cdr3_aa: CASSQGRAARARNYGYTF

d_call: TRBD2
clone_size: many
j_call: TRBJ2-1
v_call: TRBV28
cdr3_nt: TGTGCCAGCAAATTAGTAACTAGCGGGGATGAGCAGTTCTTC
cdr3_aa: CASKLVTSGDEQFF

d_call: TRBD1
clone_size: many
j_call: TRBJ1-5
v_call: TRBV7-2
cdr3_nt: TGTGCCAGCAGCCCTGGGACAGGGGGCCAGCCCCAGCATTTT
cdr3_aa: CASSPGTGGQPQHF

d_call: NA
clone_size: few
j_call: TRBJ2-5
v_call: TRBV5-6
cdr3_nt: TGTGCCAGCAGCTTGGGGGTCCAGGGAGTGGAGACCCAGTACTTC
cdr3_aa: CASSLGVQGVETQYF

d_call: TRBD1
clone_size: few
j_call: TRBJ2-1
v_call: TRBV6-2/TRBV6-3
cdr3_nt: TGTGCCAGCAGTACCCCGTCGGGACAAGTCCCAGGGGGGCAGTTCTTC
cdr3_aa: CASSTPSGQVPGGQFF

d_call: NA
clone_size: NA
j_call: TRBJ1-3
v_call: TRBV12-3/TRBV12-4
cdr3_nt: TGTGCCAGCAGAAAAAACTCTGGAAACACCATATATTTT
cdr3_aa: CASRKNSGNTIYF

d_call: NA
clone_size: many
j_call: TRBJ2-1
v_call: TRBV28
cdr3_nt: TGTGCCAGCCACGGATCTTACAATGAGCAGTTCTTC
cdr3_aa: CASHGSYNEQFF

d_call: TRBD2
clone_size: once
j_call: TRBJ2-5
v_call: TRBV5-1
cdr3_nt: TGCGCCAGCAGCTCGTTAGCGGGAGGTTTGGAGTCCCAGTACTTC
cdr3_aa: CASSSLAGGLESQYF

d_call: NA
clone_size: many
j_call: TRBJ2-7
v_call: TRBV11-3
cdr3_nt: TGTGCCAGCAGCTTAGAAACAGGGAAAACCTACGAGCAGTACTTC
cdr3_aa: CASSLETGKTYEQYF

d_call: NA
clone_size: NA
j_call: TRBJ2-5
v_call: TRBV7-8
cdr3_nt: TGTGCCAGCAGCGTTTATCCGCAGGTCCAGGGGGAGACCCAGTACTTC
cdr3_aa: CASSVYPQVQGETQYF

d_call: NA
clone_size: NA
j_call: TRBJ2-5
v_call: TRBV7-9
cdr3_nt: TGTGCCAGCAGCTTAGACCGTTACCAAGAGACCCAGTACTTC
cdr3_aa: CASSLDRYQETQYF

d_call: TRBD2
clone_size: few
j_call: TRBJ2-3
v_call: TRBV6-1
cdr3_nt: TGTGCCAGCAGCTCCGGACTAGCGGGAGCCGAAGATACGCAGTATTTT
cdr3_aa: CASSSGLAGAEDTQYF

d_call: TRBD1
clone_size: few
j_call: TRBJ1-4
v_call: TRBV27
cdr3_nt: TGTGCCAGCAGTCGACGACAGGGGAAGGAAAAACTGTTTTTT
cdr3_aa: CASSRRQGKEKLFF

d_call: TRBD2
clone_size: few
j_call: TRBJ2-6
v_call: TRBV5-1
cdr3_nt: TGCGCCAGCAGCTCTCAGCGGGAGGGCCAAAGCTCTGGGGCCAACGTCCTGACTTTC
cdr3_aa: CASSSQREGQSSGANVLTF

d_call: NA
clone_size: NA
j_call: TRBJ2-7
v_call: TRBV7-9
cdr3_nt: TGTGCCAGCAGCTTAACCTCTCAACCTACGGAGCAGTACTTC
cdr3_aa: CASSLTSQPTEQYF

d_call: NA
clone_size: NA
j_call: TRBJ1-6
v_call: TRBV20-1
cdr3_nt: TGCAGTGCCCAAAGGGGGTTTAATTCACCCCTCCACTTT
cdr3_aa: CSAQRGFNSPLHF

d_call: TRBD2
clone_size: few
j_call: TRBJ2-2
v_call: TRBV7-2
cdr3_nt: TGTGCCAGCAGCTTAAGACTAGCCCCACCCGGGGAGCTGTTTTTT
cdr3_aa: CASSLRLAPPGELFF

d_call: TRBD1
clone_size: few
j_call: TRBJ2-7
v_call: TRBV11-3
cdr3_nt: TGTGCCAGCAGCTCTTACAGGGGGTCCTACGAGCAGTACTTC
cdr3_aa: CASSSYRGSYEQYF

d_call: NA
clone_size: NA
j_call: TRBJ1-5
v_call: TRBV30
cdr3_nt: TGTGCCTGGAGTGTCAATTTGGGTGATCAGCCCCAGCATTTT
cdr3_aa: CAWSVNLGDQPQHF

d_call: NA
clone_size: many
j_call: TRBJ2-1
v_call: TRBV27
cdr3_nt: TGTGCCAGCAGTCTAGCAGAAAAAGCCTTTAATGAGCAGTTCTTC
cdr3_aa: CASSLAEKAFNEQFF

d_call: NA
clone_size: NA
j_call: TRBJ2-5
v_call: TRBV15
cdr3_nt: TGTGCCACTCAGGGGAGTGAGACCCAGTACTTC
cdr3_aa: CATQGSETQYF

d_call: NA
clone_size: NA
j_call: TRBJ2-7
v_call: TRBV27
cdr3_nt: TGTGCCAGCAGTTTAACAGGTGGGGGGACCTACGAGCAGTACTTC
cdr3_aa: CASSLTGGGTYEQYF

d_call: NA
clone_size: NA
j_call: TRBJ1-2
v_call: TRBV5-1
cdr3_nt: TGCGCCAGCAGCTTGACGGTCCAACCTAACTATGGCTACACCTTC
cdr3_aa: CASSLTVQPNYGYTF

d_call: NA
clone_size: NA
j_call: TRBJ1-1
v_call: TRBV5-1
cdr3_nt: TGCGCCAGCAGCACCCCGGGACAAACGAACACTGAAGCTTTCTTT
cdr3_aa: CASSTPGQTNTEAFF

d_call: NA
clone_size: many
j_call: TRBJ2-7
v_call: TRBV25-1
cdr3_nt: TGTGCCAGCAGTGAAGCTCGTGCCCCCTACGAGCAGTACTTC
cdr3_aa: CASSEARAPYEQYF

d_call: NA
clone_size: few
j_call: TRBJ1-3
v_call: TRBV30
cdr3_nt: TGTGCCTGGAGTGAATGGGACGGAACAAACACCATATATTTT
cdr3_aa: CAWSEWDGTNTIYF

d_call: NA
clone_size: NA
j_call: TRBJ2-7
v_call: TRBV20-1
cdr3_nt: TGCAGTGCTATGGCGGGTGGGCACGAGCAGTACTTC
cdr3_aa: CSAMAGGHEQYF

d_call: TRBD2
clone_size: many
j_call: TRBJ2-1
v_call: TRBV28
cdr3_nt: TGTGCCAGCAGCAAGACTAGCGGGAGTTACAATGAGCAGTTCTTC
cdr3_aa: CASSKTSGSYNEQFF

d_call: NA
clone_size: many
j_call: TRBJ1-5
v_call: TRBV12-3/TRBV12-4
cdr3_nt: TGTGCCAGCACCCGACTGGGACAGCCCCAGCATTTT
cdr3_aa: CASTRLGQPQHF

d_call: TRBD2
clone_size: NA
j_call: TRBJ2-1
v_call: TRBV18
cdr3_nt: TGTGCCAGCTCAGAGACTAGCGGGGCTTACAATGAGCAGTTCTTC
cdr3_aa: CASSETSGAYNEQFF

d_call: NA
clone_size: few
j_call: TRBJ2-4
v_call: TRBV9
cdr3_nt: TGTGCCAGCAGCGTAGGAAGGGGGGGCTCAGCCAAAAACATTCAGTACTTC
cdr3_aa: CASSVGRGGSAKNIQYF

d_call: TRBD1
clone_size: many
j_call: TRBJ1-1
v_call: TRBV28
cdr3_nt: TGTGCCAGCAGTTTCCCAATTCAGGGGGATGACACTGAAGCTTTCTTT
cdr3_aa: CASSFPIQGDDTEAFF

d_call: NA
clone_size: many
j_call: TRBJ2-5
v_call: TRBV6-1
cdr3_nt: TGTGCCAGCACCCTACCCGTTAGGGGGGAGACCCAGTACTTC
cdr3_aa: CASTLPVRGETQYF

d_call: NA
clone_size: NA
j_call: TRBJ2-7
v_call: TRBV28
cdr3_nt: TGTGCCAGCAGTTCCGGAGGACCTTCCTACGAGCAGTACTTC
cdr3_aa: CASSSGGPSYEQYF

d_call: NA
clone_size: NA
j_call: TRBJ1-6
v_call: TRBV25-1
cdr3_nt: TGTGCCAGCAGTGAGTCCCCGGGACGGGGGGCTCCGAATTCACCCCTCCACTTT
cdr3_aa: CASSESPGRGAPNSPLHF

d_call: TRBD2
clone_size: many
j_call: TRBJ2-1
v_call: TRBV12-3/TRBV12-4
cdr3_nt: TGTGCCAGCAGTTCAGAGGCGGGAGGGCCCTACAATGAGCAGTTCTTC
cdr3_aa: CASSSEAGGPYNEQFF

d_call: NA
clone_size: few
j_call: TRBJ1-5
v_call: TRBV12-3/TRBV12-4
cdr3_nt: TGTGCCAGCGTAAGGTCTAGCAATCAGCCCCAGCATTTT
cdr3_aa: CASVRSSNQPQHF

d_call: TRBD2
clone_size: NA
j_call: TRBJ2-4
v_call: TRBV20-1
cdr3_nt: TGCAGTGCTAGTTCTAGCGGAAGTATTCTAGCCAAAAACATTCAGTACTTC
cdr3_aa: CSASSSGSILAKNIQYF

d_call: NA
clone_size: many
j_call: TRBJ1-2
v_call: TRBV7-2
cdr3_nt: TGTGCCAGCAGCCCACGTAGGACCTATGGCTACACCTTC
cdr3_aa: CASSPRRTYGYTF

d_call: TRBD2
clone_size: many
j_call: TRBJ2-1
v_call: TRBV7-2
cdr3_nt: TGTGCCAGCAGCTTAAGTCCGGGACTAGCTTACAATGAGCAGTTCTTC
cdr3_aa: CASSLSPGLAYNEQFF

d_call: NA
clone_size: NA
j_call: TRBJ1-6
v_call: TRBV27
cdr3_nt: TGTGCCAGCAGTTGGACAAGCTCCTATAATTCACCCCTCCACTTT
cdr3_aa: CASSWTSSYNSPLHF

d_call: TRBD1
clone_size: many
j_call: TRBJ2-1
v_call: TRBV11-2
cdr3_nt: TGTGCCAGCAGCGCCCGGGACAGATTCTTGGATGAGCAGTTCTTC
cdr3_aa: CASSARDRFLDEQFF

d_call: TRBD1
clone_size: many
j_call: TRBJ1-1
v_call: TRBV11-2
cdr3_nt: TGTGCCAGCAGCTTCGGGACAGGGGGCGAAGCTTTCTTT
cdr3_aa: CASSFGTGGEAFF

d_call: NA
clone_size: NA
j_call: TRBJ1-2
v_call: TRBV4-1
cdr3_nt: TGCGCCAGCAGCCAGTCAGGGGCTGGCTACACCTTC
cdr3_aa: CASSQSGAGYTF

d_call: NA
clone_size: once
j_call: TRBJ2-7
v_call: TRBV7-9
cdr3_nt: TGTGCCAGCAGCTTAGTTCCGGGGCCGCCTTACGAGCAGTACTTC
cdr3_aa: CASSLVPGPPYEQYF

d_call: TRBD2
clone_size: many
j_call: TRBJ2-7
v_call: TRBV28
cdr3_nt: TGTGCCAGCAGTACCTCATCAAGCGGGAGGGTCTACGAGCAGTACTTC
cdr3_aa: CASSTSSSGRVYEQYF

d_call: TRBD2
clone_size: NA
j_call: TRBJ2-1
v_call: TRBV5-1
cdr3_nt: TGCGCCAGCAGCTTGGTAGCGGGAGGTCCAATGGGAAATGAGCAGTTCTTC
cdr3_aa: CASSLVAGGPMGNEQFF

d_call: NA
clone_size: many
j_call: TRBJ2-5
v_call: TRBV3-1
cdr3_nt: TGTGCCAGCAGCCAAGAGAGAAAGACCCAGTACTTC
cdr3_aa: CASSQERKTQYF